Listed here are 4 T cell receptor beta chains from one sample, sequenced in a study of blood T cell repertoires in COVID-19. Sequencing was performed with immunoSEQ multiplex PCR; in TCRdb, only in-frame clones are kept and a portion is missing. The profile shows 490,000 or so clones, around nine tenths of them singletons. What was sequenced was PBMCs or T cells enriched from blood (not recorded which). These receptor sequences come from an older woman who had recovered from COVID-19.

The chain joins TRBV13 to TRBJ2-7, with 14 bases fitting TRBD2. The V and J ends lost 5 bases and 6 bases, in that order; junction bases with no gene match: 3. The length of the CDR3 is 14 residues. Germline-derived CDR1 and CDR2 are PRHDT and FYEKMQ (reference sequence). The CDR3 nucleotides are TGTGCCAGCAGCAAGGGACTAGCGGGGGTCGAGCAGTACGTC. It specifies CASSKGLAGVEQYV.

This sequence joins TRBV12-2 and TRBJ1-3; the D call in the table, TRBD1, was not verified against the DNA. TRBV12-2 is described as a pseudogene. CDR3 length equals 16 residues. CDR3 sequence: CASRFEDRGTGNTIYF. CDR3 in DNA: TGTGCAAGTCGCTTTGAGGACAGGGGGACTGGAAACACCATATATTTT.

The chain links TRBV27 to TRBJ1-1; 9 bases are shared with TRBD1. Per germline, CDR1 MNHEY and CDR2 SMNVEV (reference sequence). Losses at the gene ends were 7 bases for V and 1 base for J; bases not matched to a gene: 7. The CDR3 extends over 15 amino acids. In DNA, the CDR3 is TGTGCCAGCACGGGGACAGGGATCCCGAACACTGAAGCTTTCTTT. This translates into CASTGTGIPNTEAFF.

The chain is built from TRBV10-3 and TRBJ2-2, with D possibly being TRBD1 (5 bases). Germline V gene sequence: CDR1 ENHRY, CDR2 SYGVKD. This CDR3 comprises 15 residues. V gave up 2 bases and J gave up 7 bases, with 14 bases separating them. In DNA form, the CDR3 reads TGTGCCATCAGTGAGGGCGGTAGGGGTGGCGGGGAGCTGTTTTTT. This encodes CAISEGGRGGGELFF.